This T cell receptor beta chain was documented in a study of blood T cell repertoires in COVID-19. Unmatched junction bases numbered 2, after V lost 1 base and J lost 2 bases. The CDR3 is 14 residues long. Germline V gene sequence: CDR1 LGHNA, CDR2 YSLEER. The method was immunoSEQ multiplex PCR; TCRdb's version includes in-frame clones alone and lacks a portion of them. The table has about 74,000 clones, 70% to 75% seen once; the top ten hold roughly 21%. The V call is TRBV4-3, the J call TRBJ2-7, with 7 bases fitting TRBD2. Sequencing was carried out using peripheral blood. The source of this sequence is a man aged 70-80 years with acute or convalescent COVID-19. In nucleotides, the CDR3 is TGCGCCAGCAGCCAAGGAGGACTAGCCTACGAGCAGTACTTC. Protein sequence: CASSQGGLAYEQYF.